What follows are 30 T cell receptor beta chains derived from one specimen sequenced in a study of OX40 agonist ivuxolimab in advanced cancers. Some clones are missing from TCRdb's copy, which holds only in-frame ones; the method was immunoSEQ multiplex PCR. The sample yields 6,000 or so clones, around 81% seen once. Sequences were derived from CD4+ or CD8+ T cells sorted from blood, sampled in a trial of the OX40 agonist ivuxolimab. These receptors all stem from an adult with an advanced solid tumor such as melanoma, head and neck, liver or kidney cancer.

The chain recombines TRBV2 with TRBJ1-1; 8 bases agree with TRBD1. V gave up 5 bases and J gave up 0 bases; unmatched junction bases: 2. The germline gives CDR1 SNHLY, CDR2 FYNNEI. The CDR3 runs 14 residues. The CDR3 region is CASSPGQVNTEAFF. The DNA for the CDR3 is TGTGCCAGCAGTCCGGGACAGGTGAACACTGAAGCTTTCTTT.

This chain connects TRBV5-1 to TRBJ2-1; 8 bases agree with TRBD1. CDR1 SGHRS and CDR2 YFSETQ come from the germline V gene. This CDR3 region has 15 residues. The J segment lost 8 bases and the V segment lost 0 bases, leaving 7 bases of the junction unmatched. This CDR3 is CASSLARTGSDEQFF. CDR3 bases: TGCGCCAGCAGCTTGGCTAGGACAGGGTCGGATGAGCAGTTCTTC.

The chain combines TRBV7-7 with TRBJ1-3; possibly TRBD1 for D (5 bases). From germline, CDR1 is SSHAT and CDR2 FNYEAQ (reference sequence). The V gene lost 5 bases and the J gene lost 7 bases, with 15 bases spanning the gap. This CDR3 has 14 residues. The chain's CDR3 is CASSSRDGHNTIYF. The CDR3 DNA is TGTGCCAGCAGCAGCCGGGACGGACACAACACCATATATTTT.

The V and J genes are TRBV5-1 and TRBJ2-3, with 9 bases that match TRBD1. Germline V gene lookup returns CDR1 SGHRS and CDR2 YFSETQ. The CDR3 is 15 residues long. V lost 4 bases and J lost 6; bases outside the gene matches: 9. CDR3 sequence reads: CASSPDRGNWDTQYF. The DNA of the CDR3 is TGCGCCAGCAGCCCGGACAGGGGTAATTGGGATACGCAGTATTTT.

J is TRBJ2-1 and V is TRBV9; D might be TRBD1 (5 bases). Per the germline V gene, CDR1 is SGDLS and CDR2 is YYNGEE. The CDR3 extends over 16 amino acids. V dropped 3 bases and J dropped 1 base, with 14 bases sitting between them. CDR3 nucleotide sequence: TGTGCCAGCAGCGGCAACCTAAGGGGTTCCTACAATGAGCAGTTCTTC. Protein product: CASSGNLRGSYNEQFF.

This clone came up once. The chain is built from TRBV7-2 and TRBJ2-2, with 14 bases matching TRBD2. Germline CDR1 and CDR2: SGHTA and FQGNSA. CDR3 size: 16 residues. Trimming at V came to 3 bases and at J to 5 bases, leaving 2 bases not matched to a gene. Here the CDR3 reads CASSFGLAGGTGELFF. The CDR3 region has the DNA TGTGCCAGCAGCTTCGGACTAGCGGGGGGTACCGGGGAGCTGTTTTTT.

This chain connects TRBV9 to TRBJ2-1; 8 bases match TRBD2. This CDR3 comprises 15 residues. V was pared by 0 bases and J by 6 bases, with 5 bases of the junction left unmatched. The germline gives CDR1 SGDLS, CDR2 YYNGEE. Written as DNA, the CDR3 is TGTGCCAGCAGCGTAGCGGGGGGGCGGGGCAATGAGCAGTTCTTC. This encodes CASSVAGGRGNEQFF.

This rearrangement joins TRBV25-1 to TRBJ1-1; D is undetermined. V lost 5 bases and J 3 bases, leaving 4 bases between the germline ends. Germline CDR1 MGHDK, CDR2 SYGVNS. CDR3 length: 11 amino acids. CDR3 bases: TGTGCCAGCAGTCCGCACACTGAAGCTTTCTTT. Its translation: CASSPHTEAFF.

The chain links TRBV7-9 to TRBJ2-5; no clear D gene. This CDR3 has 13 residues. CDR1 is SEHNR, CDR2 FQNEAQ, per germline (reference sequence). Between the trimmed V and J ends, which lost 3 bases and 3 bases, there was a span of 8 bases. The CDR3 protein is CASSFPRKETQYF. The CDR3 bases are TGTGCCAGCAGCTTTCCGAGAAAAGAGACCCAGTACTTC.

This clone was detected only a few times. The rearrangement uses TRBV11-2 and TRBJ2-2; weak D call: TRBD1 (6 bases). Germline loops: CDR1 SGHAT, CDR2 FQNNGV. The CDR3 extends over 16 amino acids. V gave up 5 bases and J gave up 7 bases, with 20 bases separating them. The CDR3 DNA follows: TGTGCCAGCAGCCTCCGTCAGGGGAATGAGGACGGGGAGCTGTTTTTT. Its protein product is CASSLRQGNEDGELFF.

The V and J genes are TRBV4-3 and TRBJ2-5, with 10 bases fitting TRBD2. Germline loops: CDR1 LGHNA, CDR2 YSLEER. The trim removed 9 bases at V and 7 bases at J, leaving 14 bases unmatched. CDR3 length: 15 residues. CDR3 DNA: TGCGCCAGAGGAGAGACTAGCGGGCGGCCTGGGACCCAGTACTTC. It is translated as CARGETSGRPGTQYF.

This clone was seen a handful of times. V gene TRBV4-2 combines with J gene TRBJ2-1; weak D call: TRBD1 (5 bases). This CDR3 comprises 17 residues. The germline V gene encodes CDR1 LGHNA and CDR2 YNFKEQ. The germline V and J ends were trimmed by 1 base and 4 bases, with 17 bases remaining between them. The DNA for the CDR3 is TGTGCCAGCAGCCAAGTTCTGCGGCCCTCAGGGTACAATGAGCAGTTCTTC. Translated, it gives CASSQVLRPSGYNEQFF.

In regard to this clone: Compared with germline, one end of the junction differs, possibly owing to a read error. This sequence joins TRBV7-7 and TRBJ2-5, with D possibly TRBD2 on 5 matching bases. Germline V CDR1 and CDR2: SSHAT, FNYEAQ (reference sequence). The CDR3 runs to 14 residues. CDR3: CASSLVPREKTQYF. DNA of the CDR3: TGTGCTAGCAGCTTAGTCCCACGGGAAAAAACCCAGTACTTC. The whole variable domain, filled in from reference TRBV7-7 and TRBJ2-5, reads GAGVSQSPRYKVTKRGQDVTLRCDPISSHATLYWYQQALGQGPEFLTYFNYEAQPDKSGLPSDRFSAERPEGSISTLTIQRTEQRDSAMYRCASSLVPREKTQYFGPGTRLLVL.

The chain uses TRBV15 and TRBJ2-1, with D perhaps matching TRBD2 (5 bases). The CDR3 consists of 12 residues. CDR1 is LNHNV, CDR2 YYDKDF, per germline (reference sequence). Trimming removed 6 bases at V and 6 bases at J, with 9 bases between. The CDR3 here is CATSETSNEQFF. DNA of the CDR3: TGTGCCACCAGTGAAACTAGCAATGAGCAGTTCTTC. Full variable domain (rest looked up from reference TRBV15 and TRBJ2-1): DAMVIQNPRYQVTQFGKPVTLSCSQTLNHNVMYWYQQKSSQAPKLLFHYYDKDFNNEADTPDNFQSRRPNTSFCFLDIRSPGLGDTAMYLCATSETSNEQFFGPGTRLTVL.

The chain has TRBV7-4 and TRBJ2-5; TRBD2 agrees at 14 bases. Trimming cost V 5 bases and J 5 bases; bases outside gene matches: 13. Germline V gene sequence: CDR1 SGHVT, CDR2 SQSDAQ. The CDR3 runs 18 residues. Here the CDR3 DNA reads TGTGCCAGCAGCCGTGGGACTAGCGGGGGCCCGTGGATTGAGACCCAGTACTTC. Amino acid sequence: CASSRGTSGGPWIETQYF.

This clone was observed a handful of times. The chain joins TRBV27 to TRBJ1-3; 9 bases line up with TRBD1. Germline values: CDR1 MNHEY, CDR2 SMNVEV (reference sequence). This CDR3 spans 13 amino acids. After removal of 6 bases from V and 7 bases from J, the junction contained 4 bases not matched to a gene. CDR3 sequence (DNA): TGTGCCAGCAGCTACGACAGGGGGAACACCATATATTTT. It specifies CASSYDRGNTIYF.

CDR3: CASSLGGAWTEAFF. The CDR3 region has the DNA TGTGCCAGCAGCTTAGGGGGGGCCTGGACTGAAGCTTTCTTT. The chain recombines TRBV5-4 with TRBJ1-1, with D possibly being TRBD1 (6 bases). Germline assignment: CDR1 SGHNT and CDR2 YYREEE (reference sequence). The CDR3 is made up of 14 amino acids. Trimming cost V 2 bases and J 5 bases, with 13 bases left between them.

Here the CDR3 DNA reads TGTGCCAGCAGTTCGTCCTACGAGCAGTACTTC. It specifies CASSSSYEQYF. J is TRBJ2-7 and V is TRBV5-6; no definite D call. The germline V gene encodes CDR1 SGHDT and CDR2 YYEEEE. The CDR3 length is 11 residues. V lost 5 bases, J lost 1 base, and 4 bases lay in between. Drawing the rest from reference TRBV5-6 and TRBJ2-7, the complete variable domain is DAGVTQSPTHLIKTRGQQVTLRCSPKSGHDTVSWYQQALGQGPQFIFQYYEEEERQRGNFPDRFSGHQFPNYSSELNVNALLLGDSALYLCASSSSYEQYFGPGTRLTVT.

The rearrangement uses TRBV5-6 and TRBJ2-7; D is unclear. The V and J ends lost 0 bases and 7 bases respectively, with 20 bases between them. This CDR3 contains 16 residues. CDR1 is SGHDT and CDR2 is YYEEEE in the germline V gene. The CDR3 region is CASSLEPHPAMGEQYF. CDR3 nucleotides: TGTGCCAGCAGCTTGGAACCACACCCTGCCATGGGTGAGCAGTACTTC.

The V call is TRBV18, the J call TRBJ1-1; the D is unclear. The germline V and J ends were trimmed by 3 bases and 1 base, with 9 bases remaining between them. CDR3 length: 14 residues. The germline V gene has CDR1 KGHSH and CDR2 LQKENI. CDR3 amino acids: CASSPGPRNTEAFF. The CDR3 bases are TGTGCCAGCTCACCGGGTCCCAGGAACACTGAAGCTTTCTTT.

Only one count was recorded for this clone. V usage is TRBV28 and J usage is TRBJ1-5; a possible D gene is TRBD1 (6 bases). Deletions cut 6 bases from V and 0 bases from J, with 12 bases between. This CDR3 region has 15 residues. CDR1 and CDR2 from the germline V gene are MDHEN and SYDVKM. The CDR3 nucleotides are TGTGCCAGCAGAATAACAGGGCATAGCAATCAGCCCCAGCATTTT. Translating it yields CASRITGHSNQPQHF. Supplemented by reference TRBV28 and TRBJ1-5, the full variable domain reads DVKVTQSSRYLVKRTGEKVFLECVQDMDHENMFWYRQDPGLGLRLIYFSYDVKMKEKGDIPEGYSVSREKKERFSLILESASTNQTSMYLCASRITGHSNQPQHFGDGTRLSIL.

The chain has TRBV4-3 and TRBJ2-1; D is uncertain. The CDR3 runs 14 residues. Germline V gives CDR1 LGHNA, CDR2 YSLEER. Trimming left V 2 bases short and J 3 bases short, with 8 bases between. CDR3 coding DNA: TGCGCCAGCAGCCAAACCGACAACTACAATGAGCAGTTCTTC. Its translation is CASSQTDNYNEQFF.

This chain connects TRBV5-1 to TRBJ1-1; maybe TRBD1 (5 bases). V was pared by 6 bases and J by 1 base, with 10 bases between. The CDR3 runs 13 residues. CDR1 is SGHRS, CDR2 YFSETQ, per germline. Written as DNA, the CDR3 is TGCGCCAGCAATCTGAGGGGGAACACTGAAGCTTTCTTT. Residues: CASNLRGNTEAFF.

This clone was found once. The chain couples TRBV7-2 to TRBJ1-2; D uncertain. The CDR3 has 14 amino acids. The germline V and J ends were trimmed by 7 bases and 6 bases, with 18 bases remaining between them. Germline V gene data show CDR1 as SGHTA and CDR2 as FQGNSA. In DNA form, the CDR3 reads TGTGCCAGCACGCGGGATCCAGGCCCCGATGGCTACACCTTC. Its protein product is CASTRDPGPDGYTF.

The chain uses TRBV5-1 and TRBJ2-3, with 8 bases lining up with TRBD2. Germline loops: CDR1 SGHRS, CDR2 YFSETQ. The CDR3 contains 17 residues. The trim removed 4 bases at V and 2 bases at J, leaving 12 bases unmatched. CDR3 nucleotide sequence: TGCGCCAGCAGCGAGGACTTGAGCGGGGGATACACAGATACGCAGTATTTT. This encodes CASSEDLSGGYTDTQYF.

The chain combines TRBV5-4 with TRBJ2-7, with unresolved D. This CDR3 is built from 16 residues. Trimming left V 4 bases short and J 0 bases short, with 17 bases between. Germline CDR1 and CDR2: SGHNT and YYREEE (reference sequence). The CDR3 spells CASSPEFATSSYEQYF. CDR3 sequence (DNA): TGTGCCAGCAGCCCGGAATTTGCAACCAGCTCCTACGAGCAGTACTTC.

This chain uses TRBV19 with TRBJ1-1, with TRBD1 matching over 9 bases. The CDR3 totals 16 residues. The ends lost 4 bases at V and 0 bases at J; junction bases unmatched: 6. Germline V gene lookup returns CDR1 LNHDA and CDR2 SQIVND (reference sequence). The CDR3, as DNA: TGTGCCAGTAGTAATTCGGACAGGGGAGTGAACACTGAAGCTTTCTTT. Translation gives CASSNSDRGVNTEAFF.

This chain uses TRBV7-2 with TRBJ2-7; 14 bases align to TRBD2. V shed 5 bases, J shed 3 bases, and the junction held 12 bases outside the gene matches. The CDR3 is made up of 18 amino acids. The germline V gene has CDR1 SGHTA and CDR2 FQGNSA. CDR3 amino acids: CASSDPTSGGAGRYEQYF. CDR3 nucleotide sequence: TGTGCCAGCAGCGACCCGACTAGCGGGGGGGCCGGGCGCTACGAGCAGTACTTC. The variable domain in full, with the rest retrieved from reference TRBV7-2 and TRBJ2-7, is GAGVSQSPSNKVTEKGKDVELRCDPISGHTALYWYRQSLGQGLEFLIYFQGNSAPDKSGLPSDRFSAERTGGSVSTLTIQRTQQEDSAVYLCASSDPTSGGAGRYEQYFGPGTRLTVT.

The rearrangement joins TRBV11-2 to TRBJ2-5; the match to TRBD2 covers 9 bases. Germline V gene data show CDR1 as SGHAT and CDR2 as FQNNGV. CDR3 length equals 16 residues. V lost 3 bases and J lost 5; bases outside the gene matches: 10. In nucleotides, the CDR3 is TGTGCCAGCAGCTTGGATAGCGGGGGTATAGGGGAGACCCAGTACTTC. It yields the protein CASSLDSGGIGETQYF.

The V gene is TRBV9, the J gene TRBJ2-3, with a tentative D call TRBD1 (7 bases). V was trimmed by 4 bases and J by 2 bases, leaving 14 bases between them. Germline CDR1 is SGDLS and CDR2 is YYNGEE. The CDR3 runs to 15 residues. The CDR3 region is CASSQGGGLTDTQYF. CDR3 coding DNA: TGTGCCAGCAGCCAGGGGGGCGGGCTCACAGATACGCAGTATTTT.